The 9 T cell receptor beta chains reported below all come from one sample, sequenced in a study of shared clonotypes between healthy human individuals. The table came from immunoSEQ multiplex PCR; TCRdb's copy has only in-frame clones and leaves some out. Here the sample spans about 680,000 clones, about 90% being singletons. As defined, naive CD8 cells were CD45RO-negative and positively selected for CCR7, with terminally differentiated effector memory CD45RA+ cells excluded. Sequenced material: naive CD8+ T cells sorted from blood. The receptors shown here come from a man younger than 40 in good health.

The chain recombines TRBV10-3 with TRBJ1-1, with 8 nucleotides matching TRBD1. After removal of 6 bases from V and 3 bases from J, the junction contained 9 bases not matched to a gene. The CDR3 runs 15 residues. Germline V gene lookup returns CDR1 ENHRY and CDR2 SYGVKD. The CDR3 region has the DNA TGTGCCATCAGGGGGACAGGAGATGGGGACACTGAAGCTTTCTTT. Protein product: CAIRGTGDGDTEAFF.

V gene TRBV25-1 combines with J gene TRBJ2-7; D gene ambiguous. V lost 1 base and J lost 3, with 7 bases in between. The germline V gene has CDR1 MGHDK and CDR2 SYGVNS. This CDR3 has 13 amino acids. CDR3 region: CASSESGVYEQYF. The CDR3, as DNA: TGTGCCAGCAGTGAATCTGGGGTCTACGAGCAGTACTTC.

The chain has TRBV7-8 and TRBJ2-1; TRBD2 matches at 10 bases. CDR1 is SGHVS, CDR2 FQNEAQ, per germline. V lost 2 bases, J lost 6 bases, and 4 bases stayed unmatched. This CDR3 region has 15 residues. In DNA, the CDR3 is TGTGCCAGCAGCTTACAACCTAGCGGGAGCAATGAGCAGTTCTTC. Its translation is CASSLQPSGSNEQFF.

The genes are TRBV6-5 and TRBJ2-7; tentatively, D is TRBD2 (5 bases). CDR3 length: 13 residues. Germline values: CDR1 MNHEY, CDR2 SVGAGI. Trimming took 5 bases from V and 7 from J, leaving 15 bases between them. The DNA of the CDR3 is TGTGCCAGCAGTCAAGCTAGCATCGATGAGCAGTACTTC. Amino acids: CASSQASIDEQYF.

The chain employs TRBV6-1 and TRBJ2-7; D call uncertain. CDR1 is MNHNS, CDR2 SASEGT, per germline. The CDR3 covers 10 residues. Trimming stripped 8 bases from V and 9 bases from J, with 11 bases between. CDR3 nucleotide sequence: TGTGCCAGCCGAGAGCTCGGGCAGTACTTC. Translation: CASRELGQYF.

CDR3 region: CASSLDAGIWNEQYF. The CDR3 coding sequence is TGTGCCAGCAGCTTAGACGCAGGGATTTGGAACGAGCAGTACTTC. The gene calls are TRBV11-2 and TRBJ2-7; D perhaps matches TRBD1 (5 bases). Germline lookup yields CDR1 SGHAT and CDR2 FQNNGV. The CDR3 consists of 15 residues. V was shortened by 0 bases and J by 5 bases, with 14 bases between the two germline ends.

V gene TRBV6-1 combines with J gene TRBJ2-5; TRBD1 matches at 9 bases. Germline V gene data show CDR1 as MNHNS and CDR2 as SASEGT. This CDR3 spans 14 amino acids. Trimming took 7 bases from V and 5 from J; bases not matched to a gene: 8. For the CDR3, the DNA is TGTGCCAGCAACGCCGGACAGGGGATTGAGACCCAGTACTTC. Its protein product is CASNAGQGIETQYF.

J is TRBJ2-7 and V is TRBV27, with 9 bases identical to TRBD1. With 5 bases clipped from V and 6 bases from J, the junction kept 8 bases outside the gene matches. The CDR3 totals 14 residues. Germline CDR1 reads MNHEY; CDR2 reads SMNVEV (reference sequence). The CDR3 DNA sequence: TGTGCCAGCAGTGTCCGGGACAGGGCCGGCGAGCAGTACTTC. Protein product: CASSVRDRAGEQYF.

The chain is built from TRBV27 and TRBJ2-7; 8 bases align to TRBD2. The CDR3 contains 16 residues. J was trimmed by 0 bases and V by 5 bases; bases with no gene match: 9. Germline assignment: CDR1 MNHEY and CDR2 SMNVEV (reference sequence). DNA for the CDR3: TGTGCCAGCAGTCTGGGGGCGGGAGGCCTCTCCTACGAGCAGTACTTC. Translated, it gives CASSLGAGGLSYEQYF.